These 8 T cell receptor beta chains came from one sample sequenced in a study of blood T cell repertoires in COVID-19. The method was immunoSEQ multiplex PCR; TCRdb's version includes in-frame clones alone and lacks a portion of them. Here the sample spans tens of thousands of clones, roughly 86% being singletons. Sequences were obtained from peripheral blood. These receptors were taken from a man aged 55 to 69 with active or convalescent COVID-19.

The V call is TRBV30, the J call TRBJ2-5; 7 bases align to TRBD1. With V trimmed by 4 bases and J by 5 bases, 10 bases remained unmatched. There are 14 residues in the CDR3. Germline loops: CDR1 GTSNPN, CDR2 SVGIG (reference sequence). The CDR3 DNA follows: TGTGCCTGGACGGGTTTGGGACAGACCGAGACCCAGTACTTC. Protein product: CAWTGLGQTETQYF.

The CDR3 sequence is CASTGQASGNTIYF. In DNA, the CDR3 is TGTGCCAGCACGGGACAGGCCTCTGGAAACACCATATATTTT. The genes are TRBV28 and TRBJ1-3; 8 bases map to TRBD1. After removal of 7 bases from V and 0 bases from J, the junction contained 2 bases not matched to a gene. CDR1 is MDHEN, CDR2 SYDVKM, per germline. CDR3 length equals 14 residues.

CDR3 region: CASSLERVETQYF. The CDR3 DNA is TGCGCCAGCAGCTTGGAGAGGGTGGAGACCCAGTACTTC. The V and J genes are TRBV5-1 and TRBJ2-5, with TRBD2 as a possible D gene (5 bases). V was pared by 0 bases and J by 5 bases, with 8 bases between. The CDR3 runs to 13 residues. CDR1 and CDR2 from the germline V gene are SGHRS and YFSETQ.

The chain couples TRBV28 to TRBJ2-3, with 11 bases identical to TRBD2. Germline-derived CDR1 and CDR2 are MDHEN and SYDVKM. This CDR3 region has 18 residues. After removal of 6 bases from V and 4 bases from J, the junction contained 15 bases not matched to a gene. CDR3 bases: TGTGCCAGCAGCCCCCCTAGCGGGGGGTTCAAAGGGCCAGATACGCAGTATTTT. Translating gives CASSPPSGGFKGPDTQYF.

V is TRBV7-8 and J is TRBJ2-1; 9 bases are shared with TRBD2. The germline gives CDR1 SGHVS, CDR2 FQNEAQ. V lost 2 bases and J lost 12; bases outside the gene matches: 14. This CDR3 contains 16 residues. The CDR3 reads CASSLREGLATLGQFF. The CDR3 nucleotides are TGTGCCAGCAGCTTAAGAGAGGGACTAGCCACCTTGGGGCAGTTCTTC.

This CDR3 reads CASSPLNRLQETQYF. The CDR3 bases are TGTGCCAGCTCACCACTCAACAGGCTCCAAGAGACCCAGTACTTC. V usage is TRBV18 and J usage is TRBJ2-5; a weak D match, TRBD1 (5 bases). V dropped 1 base and J dropped 1 base, with 10 bases sitting between them. The germline V gene has CDR1 KGHSH and CDR2 LQKENI. The CDR3 has 15 amino acids.

This rearrangement joins TRBV2 to TRBJ2-1; tentative D call: TRBD1 (5 bases). There are 14 residues in the CDR3. In germline, CDR1 is SNHLY, CDR2 FYNNEI. V was clipped by 6 bases and J by 9 bases, with 18 bases between them. In nucleotides, the CDR3 is TGTGCCAGCAGCTCAGGGTTTAGCCTCGTTGAGCAGTTCTTC. Translating gives CASSSGFSLVEQFF.

The chain joins TRBV9 to TRBJ1-2; D perhaps matches TRBD1 (5 bases). V was cut by 0 bases and J by 4 bases, with 13 bases left in between. This CDR3 is 15 amino acids long. Germline assignment: CDR1 SGDLS and CDR2 YYNGEE. CDR3 bases: TGTGCCAGCAGCGTAGCCGATAGGGGATTCTATGGCTACACCTTC. Translated, it gives CASSVADRGFYGYTF.